These T cell receptor beta chains were read from a single sample in a study of blood T cells in healthy people across ages. In TCRdb, the 5' RACE reads were re-called with MiXCR into one record per CDR3 protein. The sample contains some 1.6 million distinct CDR3 sequences, about 35% of which appear only once. The sample was blood. These receptors were obtained from a woman in her 30s in good health. Each CDR3 is given with its conserved first and last residue. D genes are given only for firm matches. Rows may omit the clone size; those that give it use once, few, many or a size class.

>TRBJ2-1|TRBD2|TRBV12-5|few
CASGLATGLGTNEQFF
TGTGCTAGTGGTTTGGCTACGGGACTAGGCACCAATGAGCAGTTCTTC
>TRBJ2-7|TRBD2|TRBV6-2/TRBV6-3|.
CASRSLESGGAYEQYF
TGTGCCAGCAGATCTCTCGAGAGCGGGGGGGCCTACGAGCAGTACTTC
>TRBJ1-5|TRBD1|TRBV10-3|.
CATWGGQGNNQPQHF
TGTGCCACCTGGGGGGGACAGGGGAACAATCAGCCCCAGCATTTT
>TRBJ2-7|TRBD2|TRBV20-1|many
CSAARASGNYEQYF
TGCAGTGCAGCGAGGGCCAGCGGGAACTACGAGCAGTACTTC
>TRBJ1-1|.|TRBV20-1|.
CSATGLGAGGTEAFF
TGCAGTGCCACTGGGTTGGGGGCTGGAGGGACTGAAGCTTTCTTT
>TRBJ2-7|TRBD2|TRBV20-1|.
CSARDSNSGSITSEQYF
TGCAGTGCTAGAGACAGTAATAGCGGGAGTATAACCTCCGAGCAGTACTTC
>TRBJ2-7|.|TRBV7-3|.
CASSLRSGSEQYF
TGTGCCAGCAGCCTCCGTAGTGGCTCCGAGCAGTACTTC
>TRBJ2-5|.|TRBV30|.
CAWSVSGSKTQYF
TGTGCCTGGAGTGTCTCTGGGTCTAAGACCCAGTACTTC
>TRBJ1-1|TRBD1|TRBV5-1|.
CASAPWDRTNTEAFF
TGCGCCAGCGCTCCCTGGGACAGGACGAACACTGAAGCTTTCTTT
>TRBJ1-1|.|TRBV7-2|.
CAGSLNQFHMNTEAFF
TGTGCCGGCAGCTTAAATCAGTTTCACATGAACACTGAAGCTTTCTTT
>TRBJ2-7|TRBD1|TRBV12-3/TRBV12-4|.
CTSSLGQEVYEQYF
TGTACCAGCAGTCTGGGACAGGAGGTTTACGAGCAGTACTTC
>TRBJ2-1|TRBD2|TRBV3-1|once
CASGRDWTSGGAHEQFF
TGTGCCAGCGGCCGAGATTGGACTAGCGGGGGGGCACATGAGCAGTTCTTC
>TRBJ2-7|TRBD2|TRBV5-6|few
CASTRGQRELYEQYF
TGTGCCAGCACCCGGGGCCAGCGGGAGCTCTACGAGCAGTACTTC
>TRBJ2-1|.|TRBV4-2|.
CASSRKGRDPYNEQFF
TGTGCCAGCAGCCGGAAGGGACGCGACCCCTACAATGAGCAGTTCTTC
>TRBJ2-7|TRBD1|TRBV20-1|many
CSAVRTGLYEQYF
TGCAGTGCCGTGCGGACAGGGCTCTACGAGCAGTACTTC
>TRBJ2-7|.|TRBV20-1|.
CSARRGIDYEQYF
TGCAGTGCTAGAAGAGGGATAGACTACGAGCAGTACTTC
>TRBJ2-3|TRBD1|TRBV20-1|many
CSASGTGGTDTQYF
TGCAGTGCTTCCGGGACAGGGGGTACAGATACGCAGTATTTT
>TRBJ1-5|.|TRBV10-3|few
CAISQGRDQPQHF
TGTGCCATCAGCCAGGGTAGAGATCAGCCCCAGCATTTT
>TRBJ1-2|TRBD1|TRBV5-4|.
CASSTDRGFNDYGYTF
TGTGCCAGCAGCACGGACAGGGGATTTAACGACTATGGCTACACCTTC
>TRBJ2-5|.|TRBV5-1|.
CASRRVPRVQETQYF
TGCGCCAGCAGACGGGTCCCGAGGGTCCAAGAGACCCAGTACTTC
>TRBJ1-1|.|TRBV4-1|.
CASSQPDRMNTEAFF
TGCGCCAGCAGCCAACCGGACAGAATGAACACTGAAGCTTTCTTT
>TRBJ2-7|.|TRBV5-1|.
CASSLEERYPYEQYF
TGCGCCAGCAGCTTGGAAGAACGATATCCCTACGAGCAGTACTTC
>TRBJ2-7|.|TRBV14|.
CASSQGILAAYEQYF
TGTGCCAGCAGCCAAGGGATCCTAGCCGCCTACGAGCAGTACTTC
>TRBJ2-3|TRBD1|TRBV5-1|.
CASSLGDRAGTDTQYF
TGCGCCAGCAGCTTGGGGGACAGGGCTGGCACAGATACGCAGTATTTT